One and the same sample provided the 27 T cell receptor beta chains below, sequenced in a study of early T cells in non-severe SARS-CoV-2 infection. In TCRdb, the 5' RACE reads were re-called with MiXCR into one record per CDR3 protein. The sample yields fewer than 65,000 distinct CDR3 sequences, roughly 8.8% seen once. Material for sequencing was whole blood. The source of these receptors is an adult who was a healthcare worker with PCR-confirmed SARS-CoV-2 infection or an uninfected control (not recorded which).

In this sample, this clonotype turned up a few times. V is TRBV6-5 and J is TRBJ2-2; D gene uncertain. Germline lookup yields CDR1 MNHEY and CDR2 SVGAGI. This CDR3 spans 14 amino acids. V was pared by 4 bases and J by 6 bases, with 12 bases between. CDR3 region: CASSSPTNPGELFF. In nucleotides, the CDR3 is TGTGCCAGCAGTTCCCCGACGAATCCCGGGGAGCTGTTTTTT.

In DNA, the CDR3 is TGTGCCAGCAGCCGACAGGGGGCGATCACTGAAGCTTTCTTT. Its translation is CASSRQGAITEAFF. V gene TRBV5-4 combines with J gene TRBJ1-1; TRBD1 matches at 10 bases. The CDR3 runs to 14 residues. Looked up from germline, CDR1 is SGHNT and CDR2 is YYREEE (reference sequence). Trimming took 4 bases from V and 4 from J; bases not matched to a gene: 4.

This clonotype was detected many times. V usage is TRBV25-1 and J usage is TRBJ2-2; D gene unclear. In germline, CDR1 is MGHDK, CDR2 SYGVNS. Between the trimmed V and J ends, which lost 4 bases and 7 bases, there was a span of 4 bases. The CDR3 runs 11 residues. The CDR3 region is CASSARGELFF. The CDR3, as DNA: TGTGCCAGCAGTGCCCGCGGGGAGCTGTTTTTT.

This clonotype was detected many times. The chain combines TRBV29-1 with TRBJ2-3, with TRBD2 matching 7 bases. Trimming at V came to 3 bases and at J to 1 base, leaving 1 base not matched to a gene. From germline, CDR1 is SQVTM and CDR2 ANQGSEA. This CDR3 is 13 amino acids long. CDR3 DNA: TGCAGCGTTGAGGCGGGGGGCACAGATACGCAGTATTTT. Amino acids: CSVEAGGTDTQYF.

The V and J genes are TRBV5-1 and TRBJ1-2, with a possible D match to TRBD1 (6 bases). The length of the CDR3 is 14 residues. CDR1 and CDR2 from the germline V gene are SGHRS and YFSETQ. V dropped 3 bases and J dropped 6 bases, with 15 bases sitting between them. The CDR3 sequence: CASSSGARADGYTF. In nucleotides, the CDR3 is TGCGCCAGCAGCTCAGGGGCCAGGGCGGATGGCTACACCTTC.

The J gene is TRBJ1-2, the V gene TRBV20-1; tentative D call: TRBD1 (6 bases). V lost 5 bases to trimming and J lost 1 base, with 8 bases between them. Germline assignment: CDR1 DFQATT and CDR2 SNEGSKA (reference sequence). This CDR3 region has 12 residues. The chain's CDR3 is CSAPDSNYGYTF. The CDR3 coding sequence is TGCAGTGCTCCGGACAGTAACTATGGCTACACCTTC.

The V gene is TRBV7-2, the J gene TRBJ2-3; D is uncertain. V lost 3 bases and J lost 0, with 7 bases in between. Germline V gene data show CDR1 as SGHTA and CDR2 as FQGNSA. CDR3 length: 14 residues. CDR3 region: CASSFDDSTDTQYF. The CDR3 region has the DNA TGTGCCAGCAGCTTCGACGACAGCACAGATACGCAGTATTTT.

This clonotype was recorded at least ten times. The chain joins TRBV29-1 to TRBJ2-2, with D uncertain. Germline lookup yields CDR1 SQVTM and CDR2 ANQGSEA. The CDR3 totals 11 residues. Trimming removed 6 bases from V and 8 bases from J, with 10 bases in between. CDR3 in amino acids: CSVHQTGELFF. For the CDR3, the DNA is TGCAGCGTACACCAAACGGGGGAGCTGTTTTTT.

This clonotype showed up many times. The chain combines TRBV30 with TRBJ1-5; tentatively, D is TRBD1 (5 bases). CDR1 is GTSNPN, CDR2 SVGIG, per germline (reference sequence). CDR3 length: 12 amino acids. Trimming took off 4 bases at V and 7 bases at J, with 11 bases between the two ends. The CDR3, as DNA: TGTGCCTGGAACGAGGGGTCCCAGCCCCAGCATTTT. Translation gives CAWNEGSQPQHF.

V and J are TRBV29-1 and TRBJ1-4; maybe TRBD1 (6 bases). This CDR3 is 13 amino acids long. Germline values: CDR1 SQVTM, CDR2 ANQGSEA. V was pared by 4 bases and J by 7 bases, with 13 bases between. CDR3 sequence (DNA): TGCAGCGTTGCGCAGGGGCTGGGTGAAAAACTGTTTTTT. This gives the protein CSVAQGLGEKLFF.

This clonotype was counted a single time. This rearrangement joins TRBV21-1 to TRBJ2-2; TRBD1 was called by the table and not checked on the DNA. TRBV21-1 is an annotated pseudogene. The CDR3 covers 15 residues. CDR3 in DNA: TGTGCCAGCAGCGGGAGACAGGGGGCGGATGGGGAGCTGTTTTTT. Amino acid sequence: CASSGRQGADGELFF.

The V gene is TRBV5-1, the J gene TRBJ2-1; D gene ambiguous. The CDR3 extends over 11 amino acids. CDR1 and CDR2 (germline): SGHRS, YFSETQ. The germline V and J ends were trimmed by 5 bases and 15 bases, with 15 bases remaining between them. This CDR3 reads CASRLQVERFF. CDR3 sequence (DNA): TGCGCCAGCAGGTTGCAGGTAGAAAGGTTCTTC.

This clonotype was counted between two and nine times. V and J are TRBV11-2 and TRBJ2-2; a weak D match, TRBD2 (5 bases). The CDR3 length is 15 residues. V was clipped by 5 bases and J by 7 bases, with 17 bases between them. Germline CDR1 reads SGHAT; CDR2 reads FQNNGV. The CDR3 region is CASSPGSTLNGELFF. CDR3 sequence (DNA): TGTGCCAGCAGCCCGGGGTCAACGCTAAACGGGGAGCTGTTTTTT.

This clonotype was seen only a few times. The chain has TRBV5-4 and TRBJ1-2; D is undetermined. The CDR3 totals 14 residues. Germline values: CDR1 SGHNT, CDR2 YYREEE (reference sequence). The V and J ends lost 2 bases and 8 bases respectively, with 16 bases between them. The chain's CDR3 is CASSLDSLKEGYTF. CDR3 nucleotide sequence: TGTGCCAGCAGCTTAGACTCGTTGAAGGAAGGCTACACCTTC.

In its sample, this clonotype was seen many times. This chain joins TRBV3-1 and TRBJ2-2, with 8 bases that match TRBD1. The ends lost 5 bases at V and 2 bases at J; junction bases unmatched: 4. The CDR3 is made up of 15 amino acids. CDR1 and CDR2 from the germline V gene are LGHDT and YNNKEL (reference sequence). CDR3: CASSLGQENTGELFF. Written as DNA, the CDR3 is TGTGCCAGCAGCTTGGGACAGGAAAACACCGGGGAGCTGTTTTTT. The complete variable domain, with remaining parts taken from reference TRBV3-1 and TRBJ2-2, reads DTAVSQTPKYLVTQMGNDKSIKCEQNLGHDTMYWYKQDSKKFLKIMFSYNNKELIINETVPNRFSPKSPDKAHLNLHINSLELGDSAVYFCASSLGQENTGELFFGEGSRLTVL.

This clonotype was recorded at least ten times. The gene calls are TRBV2 and TRBJ2-5, with a weak D call TRBD2 (6 bases). The germline gives CDR1 SNHLY, CDR2 FYNNEI. Trimming took 4 bases from V and 5 from J, leaving 14 bases between them. The length of the CDR3 is 14 residues. The CDR3 here is CASSAWEAEETQYF. The CDR3 DNA reads as TGTGCCAGCAGTGCATGGGAGGCGGAGGAGACCCAGTACTTC.

The chain links TRBV20-1 to TRBJ1-2; D is unresolved. The CDR3 is 13 amino acids. Germline CDR1 is DFQATT and CDR2 is SNEGSKA (reference sequence). The V gene lost 0 bases and the J gene lost 8 bases, with 13 bases spanning the gap. The CDR3 DNA follows: TGCAGTGCTAGAGATAGTAGGGCGCAAGGCTACACCTTC. Amino acids: CSARDSRAQGYTF.

V is TRBV12-3 or TRBV12-4 and J is TRBJ2-7, with TRBD1 matching over 7 bases. Trimming removed 3 bases from V and 5 bases from J; junction bases left unmatched: 4. The CDR3 runs 13 residues. Here the CDR3 reads CASSLTGLNEQYF. The CDR3 nucleotides read TGTGCCAGCAGTTTGACAGGGTTAAACGAGCAGTACTTC.

Many counts were recorded for this clonotype. The rearrangement links TRBV7-6 to TRBJ2-1, with a weak D call TRBD1 (5 bases). Germline-derived CDR1 and CDR2 are SGHVS and FNYEAQ. The CDR3 spans 13 residues. The V end was cut by 5 bases, the J end by 3 bases, with 8 bases between. CDR3 residues: CASSPQDYNEQFF. DNA for the CDR3: TGTGCCAGCAGCCCACAGGACTACAATGAGCAGTTCTTC.

This clonotype has only a few counts. V is TRBV7-8 and J is TRBJ2-6; TRBD1 agrees at 9 bases. After removal of 4 bases from V and 6 bases from J, the junction contained 10 bases not matched to a gene. CDR3 size: 17 residues. Germline-derived CDR1 and CDR2 are SGHVS and FQNEAQ. CDR3 sequence (DNA): TGTGCCAGCAGCTCCCGGGACAGGGTTCTTCTGGCCAACGTCCTGACTTTC. Residues: CASSSRDRVLLANVLTF.

This rearrangement joins TRBV6-1 to TRBJ2-4; 9 nucleotides align to TRBD1. With 2 bases clipped from V and 8 bases from J, the junction kept 13 bases outside the gene matches. CDR3 size: 17 residues. Germline lookup yields CDR1 MNHNS and CDR2 SASEGT. This CDR3 reads CASSEYGPGQGWDIQYF. The CDR3, as DNA: TGTGCCAGCAGTGAATATGGACCGGGACAGGGATGGGACATTCAGTACTTC.

This clonotype was detected many times. The V call is TRBV9, the J call TRBJ2-3; D possibly corresponds to TRBD2 (7 bases). The CDR3 has 16 residues. CDR1 SGDLS and CDR2 YYNGEE come from the germline V gene. The ends were cut back, 0 bases at V and 0 bases at J, with 11 bases in the middle. CDR3 bases: TGTGCCAGCAGCGTAGAGGCGGGGGCGAGCACAGATACGCAGTATTTT. This gives the protein CASSVEAGASTDTQYF.

There are many counts of this clonotype. The rearrangement links TRBV7-8 to TRBJ1-4; no clear D. V was pared by 5 bases and J by 8 bases, with 12 bases between. Germline-derived CDR1 and CDR2 are SGHVS and FQNEAQ. This CDR3 contains 13 residues. DNA of the CDR3: TGTGCCAGCAGCCCTTCCACGGTGGAAAAACTGTTTTTT. Encoded protein: CASSPSTVEKLFF.

The chain joins TRBV9 to TRBJ1-1; 8 bases match TRBD1. CDR3 length: 15 amino acids. CDR1 and CDR2 (germline): SGDLS, YYNGEE. V dropped 4 bases and J dropped 5; count of bases not matched to a gene: 10. As DNA, the CDR3 is TGTGCCAGCAGCTCGACAGGACAGGGTTGGACTGAAGCTTTCTTT. Its protein product is CASSSTGQGWTEAFF.

This clonotype was counted only a few times. This sequence joins TRBV20-1 and TRBJ2-5; no firm D call. The V end lost 0 bases, the J end lost 2 bases, and 10 bases lay between the germline ends. The CDR3 is made up of 14 amino acids. Germline V gene sequence: CDR1 DFQATT, CDR2 SNEGSKA (reference sequence). Written as DNA, the CDR3 is TGCAGTGCTAGAGATAGGGCCCGACAAGAGACCCAGTACTTC. Its translation is CSARDRARQETQYF.

The rearrangement joins TRBV10-1 to TRBJ2-2; D perhaps matches TRBD1 (6 bases). CDR1 WNHNN and CDR2 SYGVQD come from the germline V gene (reference sequence). V lost 3 bases and J lost 3, with 14 bases in between. The CDR3 is made up of 16 amino acids. This CDR3 reads CASSETGNLDTGELFF. The DNA of the CDR3 is TGCGCCAGCAGTGAAACAGGGAATTTGGACACCGGGGAGCTGTTTTTT.

V gene TRBV10-2 combines with J gene TRBJ1-1; no definite D call. The germline V gene has CDR1 WSHSY and CDR2 SAAADI. The CDR3 is 14 residues long. Trimming took off 10 bases at V and 0 bases at J, with 15 bases between the two ends. In DNA form, the CDR3 reads TGCGCCATCCGCCCCGCGGGAATGAACACTGAAGCTTTCTTT. Its protein product is CAIRPAGMNTEAFF.